Described below is a single TCR beta chain sequence and its context. The CDR3 end is not reached by the read, which stops 3 residues before it; the germline J gene fills it in. Using immunoSEQ multiplex PCR, the repertoire was profiled, and TCRdb retains in-frame clones only, with some absent. In total, the table holds roughly 32,000 clones. The data belong to a study of Tregs in tolerant kidney transplant recipients. Trimming removed 2 bases from V and 0 bases from J, with 17 bases in between. Germline-derived CDR1 and CDR2 are SGHVS and FQNEAQ. CDR3 size: 17 residues. This TCR was sampled from a human donor who received a combined kidney and bone marrow transplant. Sample: CD8+ T cells from blood, taken before the transplant. The rearrangement links TRBV7-8 to TRBJ2-7, with D tentatively TRBD1 or TRBD2 (5 bases each). The CDR3 is CASSLWVRPGSSYEQYF. The covered CDR3 bases are TGTGCCAGCAGCTTATGGGTCCGGCCAGGGAGCTCCTACGAG.